This T cell receptor (beta chain) was observed in a study of cytomegalovirus exposure and HLA in healthy donors. Points on this clone: The target antigen is unknown.

General study findings and limits: A later analysis found first-cohort TCR clusters tended to co-occur in the approximately 110 validation repertoires.

Clones were read by immunoSEQ multiplex PCR, and TCRdb kept only the in-frame ones, dropping some. The sample consists of about 250,000 clones, over 75% of them appearing once. With V trimmed by 5 bases and J by 1 base, 5 bases remained unmatched. The CDR3 is made up of 14 amino acids. Germline values: CDR1 GTSNPN, CDR2 SVGIG (reference sequence). The genes are TRBV30 and TRBJ1-5, with 7 bases identical to TRBD1. The sample consisted of PBMCs. The clonotype originates from a young man in good health and CMV-seropositive. The CDR3 DNA is TGTGCCTGGTCGACAGGGCTAAGCAATCAGCCCCAGCATTTT. It translates to CAWSTGLSNQPQHF.